This TCR beta chain was recorded in a study of blood T cell repertoires in COVID-19. Study-level information: Samples came from the United States, Italy and Spain, spanning acute and convalescent COVID-19. Sources were T cells, B-cell-depleted T cells, or PBMCs; the material itself was cDNA or gDNA.

This CDR3 contains 16 residues. V lost 0 bases to trimming and J lost 3 bases, with 15 bases between them. Germline CDR1 reads SGHDT; CDR2 reads YYEEEE. Some clones are missing from TCRdb's copy, which holds only in-frame ones; the method was immunoSEQ multiplex PCR. The repertoire holds 130,000 to 150,000 clones, more than 80% seen once, with less than 4% in the top ten. This sequence was found in a woman aged 60-70 years with active COVID-19. The sample comprised peripheral blood. The gene calls are TRBV5-6 and TRBJ1-2; no firm D call. The CDR3 loop reads CASSLAPSGPYYGYTF. Here the CDR3 DNA reads TGTGCCAGCAGCTTGGCCCCTTCTGGCCCCTACTATGGCTACACCTTC.